These 21 T cell receptor beta chains share one sample of origin, sequenced in a study of cytomegalovirus exposure and HLA in healthy donors. Method: immunoSEQ multiplex PCR; TCRdb's copy keeps in-frame clones and lacks some. The sample contains about 160,000 clones, over 85% of which appear only once. The sequencing sample was made of PBMCs. The receptor set was obtained from a woman aged 18-29 years in good health and CMV-seropositive.

This rearrangement joins TRBV27 to TRBJ1-2; a possible D gene is TRBD1 (5 bases). The CDR3 loop spans 13 amino acids. V was cut by 5 bases and J by 4 bases, with 11 bases left in between. The germline V gene encodes CDR1 MNHEY and CDR2 SMNVEV (reference sequence). The CDR3 here is CASSRGGSYGYTF. The CDR3 nucleotides read TGTGCCAGCAGTCGCGGGGGGTCCTATGGCTACACCTTC.

The J gene is TRBJ2-7, the V gene TRBV11-2; weak D call: TRBD1 (6 bases). The ends were cut back, 0 bases at V and 2 bases at J, with 8 bases in the middle. Germline V gene sequence: CDR1 SGHAT, CDR2 FQNNGV. The length of the CDR3 is 14 residues. The CDR3: CASSLESGAYEQYF. CDR3 nucleotide sequence: TGTGCCAGCAGCTTAGAGTCAGGGGCCTACGAGCAGTACTTC. Together with reference TRBV11-2 and TRBJ2-7, the CDR3 gives the full variable domain: EAGVAQSPRYKIIEKRQSVAFWCNPISGHATLYWYQQILGQGPKLLIQFQNNGVVDDSQLPKDRFSAERLKGVDSTLKIQPAKLEDSAVYLCASSLESGAYEQYFGPGTRLTVT.

The chain employs TRBV4-2 and TRBJ2-3, with D possibly matching TRBD1 (5 bases). This CDR3 comprises 14 residues. CDR1 LGHNA and CDR2 YNFKEQ come from the germline V gene. Trimming pared 0 bases from V and 10 bases from J, leaving 14 bases between. The CDR3 bases are TGTGCCAGCAGCCAAGATGGGGCAAAAAGTGCGCAGTATTTT. It is translated as CASSQDGAKSAQYF.

V is TRBV11-2 and J is TRBJ1-5; D ambiguous. The ends were cut back, 4 bases at V and 4 bases at J, with 5 bases in the middle. CDR3 length: 12 amino acids. Germline V gene lookup returns CDR1 SGHAT and CDR2 FQNNGV. This chain's CDR3 is CASSSFNQPQHF. CDR3 nucleotides: TGTGCCAGCAGCTCCTTTAATCAGCCCCAGCATTTT. The full variable domain, its missing parts supplied by reference TRBV11-2 and TRBJ1-5, is EAGVAQSPRYKIIEKRQSVAFWCNPISGHATLYWYQQILGQGPKLLIQFQNNGVVDDSQLPKDRFSAERLKGVDSTLKIQPAKLEDSAVYLCASSSFNQPQHFGDGTRLSIL.

The chain couples TRBV30 to TRBJ2-5; 10 bases are shared with TRBD2. The germline V gene has CDR1 GTSNPN and CDR2 SVGIG (reference sequence). The ends lost 4 bases at V and 7 bases at J; junction bases unmatched: 12. The CDR3 sequence is 15 residues long. CDR3 in amino acids: CAWTPSGGTFGTQYF. The CDR3 DNA follows: TGTGCCTGGACGCCTAGCGGGGGCACGTTCGGGACCCAGTACTTC.

The V call is TRBV5-1, the J call TRBJ1-4; D is perhaps TRBD1 (5 bases). There are 16 residues in the CDR3. Trimming shortened V by 3 bases and J by 3 bases, and 15 bases separated the two germline ends. Per germline, CDR1 SGHRS and CDR2 YFSETQ. The CDR3 DNA reads TGCGCCAGCAGCTATCAGGGAATTTCGGCTAATGAAAAACTGTTTTTT. It codes for CASSYQGISANEKLFF.

This chain connects TRBV5-4 to TRBJ2-7, with TRBD1 matching 7 bases. With 3 bases clipped from V and 6 bases from J, the junction kept 9 bases outside the gene matches. The CDR3 runs to 14 residues. Germline values: CDR1 SGHNT, CDR2 YYREEE (reference sequence). CDR3 sequence: CASSSTGYRGEQYF. In DNA form, the CDR3 reads TGTGCCAGCAGCTCGACAGGGTATAGAGGCGAGCAGTACTTC.

CDR3 residues: CASSLQGGELFF. The CDR3 DNA reads as TGCGCCAGCAGCCTACAGGGCGGGGAGCTGTTTTTT. This chain connects TRBV4-1 to TRBJ2-2; a possible D gene is TRBD1 (6 bases). Germline assignment: CDR1 MGHRA and CDR2 YSYEKL. The V gene lost 4 bases and the J gene lost 7 bases, with 7 bases spanning the gap. The CDR3 sequence is 12 residues long.

The chain couples TRBV28 to TRBJ2-7; weak D call: TRBD1 (6 bases). V was trimmed by 1 base and J by 7 bases, leaving 14 bases between them. Germline CDR1 and CDR2: MDHEN and SYDVKM. The CDR3 spans 14 residues. The CDR3 DNA reads TGTGCCAGCAGTTTATTAGGACAGCGGTCTGAGCAGTACTTC. It is translated as CASSLLGQRSEQYF.

The chain links TRBV10-1 to TRBJ2-1; TRBD2 agrees at 10 bases. The V and J ends lost 0 bases and 8 bases, in that order; junction bases with no gene match: 13. From germline, CDR1 is WNHNN and CDR2 SYGVQD (reference sequence). This CDR3 has 18 amino acids. The CDR3 reads CASSESIRTSGFGDEQFF. CDR3 in DNA: TGCGCCAGCAGTGAGTCGATTAGGACTAGCGGCTTTGGGGATGAGCAGTTCTTC.

This clone was counted a single time. The gene calls are TRBV9 and TRBJ2-2, with 7 bases matching TRBD2. Germline CDR1 is SGDLS and CDR2 is YYNGEE. With V trimmed by 1 base and J by 2 bases, 5 bases remained unmatched. CDR3 length equals 16 residues. CDR3 protein: CASSVTGTINTGELFF. CDR3 DNA: TGTGCCAGCAGCGTAACCGGGACTATAAACACCGGGGAGCTGTTTTTT.

This chain links TRBV27 with TRBJ2-3, with 12 bases matching TRBD2. Germline values: CDR1 MNHEY, CDR2 SMNVEV (reference sequence). This CDR3 spans 15 amino acids. J was trimmed by 3 bases and V by 6 bases; bases with no gene match: 4. This chain's CDR3 is CASSPGLAGTDTQYF. Written as DNA, the CDR3 is TGTGCCAGCAGCCCTGGACTAGCGGGAACAGATACGCAGTATTTT.

This chain links TRBV6-1 with TRBJ1-1; D unclear. The CDR3 loop spans 15 amino acids. V gave up 0 bases and J gave up 3 bases, with 11 bases separating them. Germline-derived CDR1 and CDR2 are MNHNS and SASEGT. The CDR3 bases are TGTGCCAGCAGTGAAGCTCGGAGCATACACACTGAAGCTTTCTTT. It yields the protein CASSEARSIHTEAFF.

The rearrangement links TRBV30 to TRBJ2-1, with D tentatively TRBD2 (5 bases). Trimming left V 0 bases short and J 13 bases short, with 22 bases between. Germline lookup yields CDR1 GTSNPN and CDR2 SVGIG (reference sequence). The CDR3 runs 15 residues. The CDR3 DNA is TGTGCCTGGAGTGTATCTAGGACTCTCCTGGAAATTCAGTTCTTC. This codes for CAWSVSRTLLEIQFF.

The sample holds one count of this clone. The chain carries TRBV25-1 and TRBJ1-4, with D perhaps matching TRBD1 (5 bases). Germline-derived CDR1 and CDR2 are MGHDK and SYGVNS. V lost 7 bases to trimming and J lost 10 bases, with 16 bases between them. CDR3 size: 13 residues. CDR3 sequence: CASTWGESGKLFF. The CDR3 nucleotides read TGTGCCAGCACGTGGGGGGAGTCAGGAAAACTGTTTTTT.

The chain carries TRBV2 and TRBJ2-3; TRBD2 aligns across 9 bases. The CDR3 length is 13 residues. Germline V CDR1 and CDR2: SNHLY, FYNNEI. With 6 bases clipped from V and 5 bases from J, the junction kept 3 bases outside the gene matches. CDR3 in DNA: TGTGCCAGCAGGGCACTAGCGGGAGATACGCAGTATTTT. Encoded protein: CASRALAGDTQYF.

The sample holds a few counts of this clone. This sequence joins TRBV27 and TRBJ2-1; 12 nucleotides align to TRBD2. CDR3 length: 16 residues. V shed 4 bases, J shed 8 bases, and the junction held 9 bases outside the gene matches. Germline values: CDR1 MNHEY, CDR2 SMNVEV (reference sequence). The CDR3 region has the DNA TGTGCCAGCAGTTCATGGACTAGCGGGATATTCTATGAGCAGTTCTTC. Translated: CASSSWTSGIFYEQFF.

The V and J genes are TRBV4-1 and TRBJ2-1; possible D gene TRBD1, 7 bases. The length of the CDR3 is 16 residues. The germline CDR1 and CDR2 sequences are MGHRA and YSYEKL. V shed 1 base and J shed 10 bases, with 20 bases lying between them. CDR3 sequence reads: CASSQAGRGAMNEQFF. CDR3 nucleotides: TGCGCCAGCAGCCAAGCGGGCAGGGGGGCGATGAACGAGCAGTTCTTC.

The chain recombines TRBV5-4 with TRBJ1-4; D gene uncertain. The CDR3 sequence is 13 residues long. Between the trimmed V and J ends, which lost 3 bases and 5 bases, there was a span of 8 bases. Germline CDR1 reads SGHNT; CDR2 reads YYREEE (reference sequence). The CDR3 DNA reads as TGTGCCAGCAGCTCTACCGGGAATGAAAAACTGTTTTTT. It yields the protein CASSSTGNEKLFF.

The rearrangement uses TRBV30 and TRBJ1-5, with D perhaps TRBD1 (6 bases). The V and J ends lost 2 bases and 6 bases respectively, with 17 bases between them. The CDR3 is made up of 15 amino acids. In germline, CDR1 is GTSNPN, CDR2 SVGIG (reference sequence). The CDR3 sequence is CAWSSGQVLGQPQHF. DNA for the CDR3: TGTGCCTGGAGTTCGGGACAAGTTTTAGGTCAGCCCCAGCATTTT. The entire variable domain, with the rest obtained from reference TRBV30 and TRBJ1-5, is as follows: SQTIHQWPATLVQPVGSPLSLECTVEGTSNPNLYWYRQAAGRGLQLLFYSVGIGQISSEVPQNLSASRPQDRQFILSSKKLLLSDSGFYLCAWSSGQVLGQPQHFGDGTRLSIL.

This clone has a single count. The chain is built from TRBV5-1 and TRBJ2-1, with TRBD2 identical over 10 bases. Germline CDR1 is SGHRS and CDR2 is YFSETQ. There are 15 residues in the CDR3. Trimming removed 6 bases from V and 6 bases from J; junction bases left unmatched: 9. The DNA for the CDR3 is TGCGCCAGCACTTCAAGCGGGAGGGCCGGCAATGAGCAGTTCTTC. It encodes CASTSSGRAGNEQFF.